A single sample is the source of the 18 T cell receptor beta chains below, sequenced in a study of T cell responses to AZD1222 COVID-19 vaccine. Clones were sequenced by immunoSEQ multiplex PCR, and TCRdb holds only the in-frame ones, with some missing. The sample has fewer than 90,000 clones; roughly 84% are singletons. The sample in question was peripheral blood, obtained on day 0 of AZD1222 vaccination. Receptors originate from an adult in good health.

The chain is built from TRBV6-5 and TRBJ2-3, with 9 bases aligning to TRBD2. CDR3 length: 14 amino acids. Germline trimming cut 6 bases from V and 4 bases from J; bases unmatched to any gene: 5. Germline CDR1 MNHEY, CDR2 SVGAGI. The CDR3 DNA reads as TGTGCCAGCAGCCTTAGCGGGAGCCCAGATACGCAGTATTTT. Encoded protein: CASSLSGSPDTQYF.

This chain links TRBV28 with TRBJ1-5, with D uncertain. The CDR3 has 14 residues. Germline V CDR1 and CDR2: MDHEN, SYDVKM. Deletions cut 6 bases from V and 8 bases from J, with 17 bases between. Here the CDR3 DNA reads TGTGCCAGCAGCTATGAGGCGCCAAGGGAGCCCCAGCATTTT. Residues: CASSYEAPREPQHF.

This clone was recorded once. This chain links TRBV28 with TRBJ1-3, with 8 bases aligning to TRBD1. Germline V CDR1 and CDR2: MDHEN, SYDVKM. The CDR3 extends over 14 amino acids. J gave up 2 bases and V 7 bases, and 4 bases lay outside the gene matches. Here the CDR3 DNA reads TGTGCCAGCAAAACAGGGGGTACTGGAAACACCATATATTTT. Amino acids: CASKTGGTGNTIYF. The full variable domain, completed using reference TRBV28 and TRBJ1-3, is DVKVTQSSRYLVKRTGEKVFLECVQDMDHENMFWYRQDPGLGLRLIYFSYDVKMKEKGDIPEGYSVSREKKERFSLILESASTNQTSMYLCASKTGGTGNTIYFGEGSWLTVV.

The chain couples TRBV28 to TRBJ2-7; D is possibly TRBD1 (6 bases). Per the germline V gene, CDR1 is MDHEN and CDR2 is SYDVKM. Between the trimmed V and J ends, which lost 7 bases and 9 bases, there was a span of 25 bases. The CDR3 has 15 amino acids. The CDR3 DNA follows: TGTGCCAGCACCTCGGACAGTTCCCCAGGAGAGGCGCAGTACGTC. Its protein is CASTSDSSPGEAQYV.

The chain joins TRBV7-9 to TRBJ1-3; D unresolved. The V end was cut by 3 bases, the J end by 9 bases, with 6 bases between. CDR1 and CDR2 from the germline V gene are SEHNR and FQNEAQ (reference sequence). CDR3 length: 11 amino acids. The CDR3 reads CASSFIGTIYF. In nucleotides, the CDR3 is TGTGCCAGCAGCTTTATTGGCACCATATATTTT.

The chain couples TRBV5-1 to TRBJ1-1, with D possibly TRBD1 on 5 matching bases. V was pared by 0 bases and J by 1 base, with 7 bases between. The CDR3 has 14 amino acids. Germline-derived CDR1 and CDR2 are SGHRS and YFSETQ. The CDR3 bases are TGCGCCAGCAGCTTGGCTGGGGCGAACACTGAAGCTTTCTTT. Residues: CASSLAGANTEAFF.

The V and J genes are TRBV5-5 and TRBJ1-5, with D unclear. The CDR3 runs 12 residues. V shed 0 bases and J shed 5 bases, with 3 bases lying between them. Germline V gene lookup returns CDR1 SGHKS and CDR2 YYEKEE (reference sequence). The CDR3 sequence is CASSLGDQPQHF. The DNA of the CDR3 is TGTGCCAGCAGCTTGGGGGATCAGCCCCAGCATTTT.

The chain is built from TRBV5-1 and TRBJ1-4, with TRBD1 matching 10 bases. Germline V gene lookup returns CDR1 SGHRS and CDR2 YFSETQ. The CDR3 has 15 residues. The trim removed 4 bases at V and 3 bases at J, leaving 3 bases unmatched. The CDR3 coding sequence is TGCGCCAGCAGCCCGGGACAGGGGTCTAATGAAAAACTGTTTTTT. Translated: CASSPGQGSNEKLFF.

In DNA, the CDR3 is TGTGCCAGCAGTGACTCATCCTCTCAGGGGGCAGCCCTCCACTTT. The encoded protein is CASSDSSSQGAALHF. V is TRBV6-4 and J is TRBJ1-6; 8 nucleotides match TRBD1. CDR3 length: 15 residues. Germline V gene lookup returns CDR1 MRHNA and CDR2 SNTAGT. V shed 0 bases, J shed 14 bases, and the junction held 9 bases outside the gene matches.

V is TRBV5-4 and J is TRBJ1-5; D is ambiguous. Germline lookup yields CDR1 SGHNT and CDR2 YYREEE (reference sequence). V was trimmed by 4 bases and J by 4 bases, leaving 9 bases between them. The CDR3 loop spans 13 amino acids. DNA of the CDR3: TGTGCCAGCAGCATTGATGTGAATCAGCCCCAGCATTTT. This gives the protein CASSIDVNQPQHF.

The V call is TRBV12-3 or TRBV12-4, the J call TRBJ2-1; tentatively, D is TRBD2 (6 bases). The CDR3 loop spans 13 amino acids. V was pared by 8 bases and J by 7 bases, with 15 bases between. The CDR3 DNA sequence: TGTGCCAGCGTGGAGGGCCCGGGGAATGAGCAGTTCTTC. This codes for CASVEGPGNEQFF.

V is TRBV9 and J is TRBJ1-3; D gene uncertain. CDR1 SGDLS and CDR2 YYNGEE come from the germline V gene. The CDR3 is made up of 11 amino acids. The germline V and J ends were trimmed by 3 bases and 7 bases, with 5 bases remaining between them. The chain's CDR3 is CASSAWNTIYF. In DNA, the CDR3 is TGTGCCAGCAGCGCGTGGAACACCATATATTTT.

CDR3 sequence (DNA): TGTGCCAGCAGCTTAGAGTTGAGCAGGGGGAATTCACCCCTCCACTTT. This translates into CASSLELSRGNSPLHF. This rearrangement joins TRBV7-2 to TRBJ1-6; 7 nucleotides line up with TRBD1. Germline V gene data show CDR1 as SGHTA and CDR2 as FQGNSA. The V and J ends lost 1 base and 7 bases, in that order; junction bases with no gene match: 7. The CDR3 loop spans 16 amino acids.

Of note for this clone: The junction departs from the called germline gene at one end, perhaps through a read error. J is TRBJ2-3 and V is TRBV6-4; D remains ambiguous. The germline CDR1 and CDR2 sequences are MRHNA and SNTAGT. This CDR3 contains 15 residues. DNA for the CDR3: TGTGCCAGCAGTGACTCGTACAGCAGCAGAGATACGCAGTATTTT. Translated, it gives CASSDSYSSRDTQYF.

V gene TRBV21-1 combines with J gene TRBJ2-7; the D call of TRBD2 is as the table states it, not checked on the DNA. TRBV21-1 is designated a pseudogene. There are 16 residues in the CDR3. The CDR3 protein is CASSKGGTSGRYEQYF. The CDR3 nucleotides read TGTGCCAGCAGCAAGGGGGGGACTAGCGGGAGATACGAGCAGTACTTC.

V gene TRBV5-5 combines with J gene TRBJ1-6; a possible D gene is TRBD1 (5 bases). The V and J ends lost 2 bases and 3 bases respectively, with 9 bases between them. From germline, CDR1 is SGHKS and CDR2 YYEKEE (reference sequence). This CDR3 spans 15 amino acids. The CDR3 here is CASSLQVNYNSPLHF. DNA of the CDR3: TGTGCCAGCAGCTTACAGGTGAACTATAATTCACCCCTCCACTTT.

The rearrangement uses TRBV11-2 and TRBJ1-2; 8 bases agree with TRBD1. The V segment lost 4 bases and the J segment 6 bases; nucleotides outside the gene matches: 10. Germline V gene lookup returns CDR1 SGHAT and CDR2 FQNNGV. The CDR3 has 15 amino acids. CDR3: CASSSGGRGRDGYTF. The CDR3 coding sequence is TGTGCCAGCAGCTCGGGGGGCAGGGGGCGTGATGGCTACACCTTC.

The chain couples TRBV10-3 to TRBJ1-1, with 8 bases lining up with TRBD1. From germline, CDR1 is ENHRY and CDR2 SYGVKD. The CDR3 has 13 amino acids. The V and J ends lost 6 bases and 8 bases, in that order; junction bases with no gene match: 8. DNA for the CDR3: TGTGCCATCAGAGCCTCAGGGGGCACGGAAGCTTTCTTT. Its translation is CAIRASGGTEAFF.